This T cell receptor beta chain came from a study of CD8 T cells in Susac syndrome. TEMRA cells were enriched by FACS, and CD4+ and CD8+ T cells were negatively isolated. CDR1 is MNHNS and CDR2 is SASEGT in the germline V gene. Trimming took 3 bases from V and 1 from J, leaving 11 bases between them. The CDR3 length is 15 residues. With random hexamers, reverse transcription was performed on about 0.45 to 1 ug of RNA. TCRdb re-derived calls from the immunoSEQ multiplex PCR reads in MiXCR, one entry per CDR3 protein. This table has 300,000 to 350,000 distinct CDR3 sequences, 92% appearing once. The sample consisted of CD4+ T cells from PBMCs. The chain links TRBV6-1 to TRBJ2-3; possibly TRBD1 for D (6 bases). This clonotype originated in a human donor with multiple sclerosis. The CDR3 region is CASSDTGMGTDTQYF. CDR3 DNA sequence: TGTGCCAGCAGTGACACAGGGATGGGCACAGATACGCAGTATTTT.